A selection of T cell receptor beta chains follows, all from one sample in a study of post-analysis software for immune sequencing data. MiXCR was run by TCRdb on the PCR reads, yielding one entry per CDR3 protein. The sample lists over 700,000 distinct CDR3 sequences, 25% to 30% occurring once. The specimen sequenced was blood. The origin of the receptors is a girl aged 10-17 years with multiple sclerosis. The CDR3 runs from the conserved cysteine through the conserved F or W. The order of the fields is D gene, clone size, V gene, J gene, CDR3 DNA, CDR3 protein. The D gene is left open where the match is weak. Clone size, where shown, is once, few, many, or a class for clones that have expanded.

>-|many|TRBV6-5|TRBJ1-2
TGTGCCAGCAGTGGCGGGGGTATTCGGTATGGCTACACCTTC
CASSGGGIRYGYTF
>TRBD2|-|TRBV20-1|TRBJ2-7
TGCAGTGCTAGCTGGGGCGGGAGTAGTACGGGGTACGAGCAGTACTTC
CSASWGGSSTGYEQYF
>-|-|TRBV5-1|TRBJ1-1
TGTGCCAGCAGCTTAGCCGCCAACACTGAAGCTTTCTTT
CASSLAANTEAFF
>TRBD2|-|TRBV29-1|TRBJ2-3
TGCAGCGTTGAAGATCTGGGTAGCGGGACTCCAGATACGCAGTATTTT
CSVEDLGSGTPDTQYF
>TRBD1|many|TRBV28|TRBJ2-1
TGTGCCAGCACACGACAGGGGGGGGTAAATGAGCAGTTCTTC
CASTRQGGVNEQFF
>-|many|TRBV7-8|TRBJ2-5
TGTGCCAGCAGCTTGGGCGGATTCCAAGAGACCCAGTACTTC
CASSLGGFQETQYF
>TRBD1|few|TRBV6-1|TRBJ2-7
TGTGCCAGTACCGGGACAGGGTTCGCCGAGCAGTACTTC
CASTGTGFAEQYF
>TRBD1|-|TRBV7-9|TRBJ2-7
TGTGCCAGCAGCTTAGTCGGAAGGTGGCAGGGGGCCTACGAGCAGTACTTC
CASSLVGRWQGAYEQYF
>-|few|TRBV9|TRBJ2-1
TGTGCCAGCAGCGCCGGGACGCAAACCTACAATGAGCAGTTCTTC
CASSAGTQTYNEQFF
>-|many|TRBV20-1|TRBJ2-5
TGCAGTGCTAGAGAGACCCAGTACTTC
CSARETQYF
>-|few|TRBV12-3/TRBV12-4|TRBJ2-5
TGTGCCAGCAGTTTACGTATGCTAGCGAACCAAAGGGAGACCCAGTACTTC
CASSLRMLANQRETQYF
>TRBD2|few|TRBV7-2|TRBJ2-1
TGTGCCAGCAGCCCGACCGGGACTAGCGGGGGAGGCTACAATGAGCAGTTCTTC
CASSPTGTSGGGYNEQFF
>-|few|TRBV29-1|TRBJ1-4
TGCAGCGCTACGCTTAGTGAAAAACTGTTTTTT
CSATLSEKLFF
>-|-|TRBV6-2/TRBV6-3|TRBJ2-1
TGTGCCAGCAGTTACCTTTTAGGGGATACATACAATGAGCAGTTCTTC
CASSYLLGDTYNEQFF
>-|many|TRBV7-2|TRBJ2-5
TGTGCCAGCAGCTTAGATCAAGGGCAGGAGACCCAGTACTTC
CASSLDQGQETQYF
>-|-|TRBV27|TRBJ2-5
TGTGCCAGCAGTTTAATGCTAGCCCCCCTGGAGACCCAGTACTTC
CASSLMLAPLETQYF
>TRBD2|few|TRBV5-1|TRBJ2-6
TGCGCCAGCAGCTTACGAGCGGGAGTATCTGGGGCCAACGTCCTGACTTTC
CASSLRAGVSGANVLTF
>TRBD1|-|TRBV29-1|TRBJ1-1
TGCAGCGTCGAGGACAGGGTACGGACTGAAGCTTTCTTT
CSVEDRVRTEAFF
>-|few|TRBV28|TRBJ1-5
TGTGCCAGCGCTCAGGGGAATCAGCCCCAGCATTTT
CASAQGNQPQHF
>-|-|TRBV20-1|TRBJ2-5
TGCAGTGCTAGAGATGGACAGCCCCAGGAGACCCAGTACTTC
CSARDGQPQETQYF
>TRBD1|few|TRBV6-2/TRBV6-3|TRBJ2-5
TGTGCCAGCAGTTGGAACAGGGGGCGAGAGACCCAGTACTTC
CASSWNRGRETQYF
>TRBD2|-|TRBV29-1|TRBJ2-7
TGCAGCGTTGGGGGAGGGCGTTACTACGAGCAGTACTTC
CSVGGGRYYEQYF
>-|-|TRBV5-1|TRBJ2-1
TGCGCCAGCAGCTTGGACTGGCGCACAGGGCCAGACAATGAGCAGTTCTTC
CASSLDWRTGPDNEQFF
>-|-|TRBV19|TRBJ1-1
TGTGCCAGCTCCCGACAGAACACTGAAGCTTTCTTT
CASSRQNTEAFF
>TRBD2|-|TRBV20-1|TRBJ2-1
TGCAGTGCTACGACTAGCGGGAGTGTATGGACGAAGAATGAGCAGTTCTTC
CSATTSGSVWTKNEQFF
>-|few|TRBV20-1|TRBJ1-2
TGCAGTGCTAGGTTGGGGCTGCTCCTCCGCTATGGCTACACCTTC
CSARLGLLLRYGYTF
>-|few|TRBV29-1|TRBJ2-7
TGCAGCGCCGCCGACACTTACGAGCAGTACTTC
CSAADTYEQYF
>-|-|TRBV6-2/TRBV6-3|TRBJ2-4
TGTGCCAGCACCCCCATGGCCAAAAACATTCAGTACTTC
CASTPMAKNIQYF
>-|few|TRBV12-3/TRBV12-4|TRBJ2-5
TGTGCCAGCAGTTTAGGGGTAGTCCAGGAGACCCAGTACTTC
CASSLGVVQETQYF
>-|many|TRBV5-1|TRBJ2-7
TGCGCCAGCAGCTTGGAGGGTACTATCGACGAGCAGTACTTC
CASSLEGTIDEQYF
>TRBD1|-|TRBV7-2|TRBJ2-4
TGTGCCAGCAGCCCGCCCCGACAGGGGGCCTTAAACATTCAGTACTTC
CASSPPRQGALNIQYF
>TRBD2|few|TRBV3-1|TRBJ2-1
TGTGCCAGCAGCCGGTACAGCGGGGTTTACAATGAGCAGTTCTTC
CASSRYSGVYNEQFF
>-|-|TRBV28|TRBJ2-3
TGTGCCAGCAGATCCCCCACAACAAGCACAGATACGCAGTATTTT
CASRSPTTSTDTQYF
>-|-|TRBV7-2|TRBJ1-2
TGTGCCAGCAGCTCCCGACTCCTTGGTCATGGCTACACCTTC
CASSSRLLGHGYTF
>TRBD1|-|TRBV20-1|TRBJ2-1
TGCAGTGCCATCCGAACCGGGACAGACGACTACAATGAGCAGTTCTTC
CSAIRTGTDDYNEQFF
>-|few|TRBV15|TRBJ2-2
TGTGCCACCACCGGGTTGACCGGGGAGCTGTTTTTT
CATTGLTGELFF
>-|-|TRBV4-1|TRBJ1-1
TGCGCCAGCAGCCCCCCCAGGGCCAACACTGAAGCTTTCTTT
CASSPPRANTEAFF
>-|few|TRBV29-1|TRBJ2-5
TGCAGCGTTGAAGGCCGGAATCAAGAGACCCAGTACTTC
CSVEGRNQETQYF
>-|-|TRBV28|TRBJ2-7
TGTGCCAGCAGTTTTCGCCTCCGAACCCCAAACTCCTACGAGCAGTACTTC
CASSFRLRTPNSYEQYF
>-|-|TRBV6-6|TRBJ2-3
TGTGCCAGCAGTTACGTGGCGGGCCCAGATACGCAGTATTTT
CASSYVAGPDTQYF